This T cell receptor beta chain emerged from a study of blood T cell repertoires in COVID-19. Overall study context: Samples representing acute and convalescent COVID-19 were sourced from the United States, Italy and Spain. Nucleic acid was either cDNA or gDNA, and it came from T cells, B-cell-depleted T cells, or PBMCs.

Between the trimmed V and J ends, which lost 4 bases and 1 base, there was a span of 12 bases. This CDR3 is 15 amino acids long. The germline V gene has CDR1 SGHTA and CDR2 FQGNSA. Authors' methods: Quantification of nucleated cells was approximated via reference gene primer amplification. TCRdb's table, derived via immunoSEQ multiplex PCR, lists solely in-frame clones and lacks some. V and J calls and clone size are those listed in that table; D and trimming were worked out from the DNA. This sample carries under 130,000 clones, 87% of them seen once, and the ten largest clones take approximately 3%.

What was sequenced was peripheral blood. The clonotype was recovered from a man between 45 and 60 years old in a cohort sampled during active COVID-19. The J gene is TRBJ2-3, the V gene TRBV7-2; D might be TRBD2 (5 bases). CDR3 sequence reads: CASSYRGRGTDTQYF. The CDR3, as DNA: TGTGCCAGCAGCTACCGGGGTCGTGGCACAGATACGCAGTATTTT.